This T cell receptor (beta chain) was captured in a study of vaccination and CD4 T cells after COVID-19. Across the whole study: The study enrolled six male and four female convalescents, two of whom were Hispanic.

Treatment defined: roughly 10-day PBMC culture with coronavirus spike peptide pools or control peptides (ViraFEST assay). At both days 3 and 7, half the medium was replaced with fresh IL-2 medium. Regarding this clonotype: The antigen remains unidentified.

Sequencing of the DNA from cultured CD4+ T cells was carried out with the Oncomine TCR Beta short-read assay. Scientists extracted genomic DNA from CD4+ T cells grown in culture. TCRdb redid the calling of the PCR reads with MiXCR, one entry per CDR3 protein. The repertoire holds more than 20,000 distinct CDR3 sequences, with about 50% as singletons. The V end was cut by 2 bases, the J end by 8 bases, with 15 bases between. This CDR3 contains 13 residues. Germline V gives CDR1 DFQATT, CDR2 SNEGSKA (reference sequence). The rearrangement links TRBV20-1 to TRBJ1-2, with D perhaps matching TRBD1 (5 bases). Sequenced here: CD4+ T cells from blood, cultured in vitro, sampled before SARS-CoV-2 vaccination. The TCR was taken from a human donor who received a COVID-19 vaccine. DNA for the CDR3: TGCAGTGCTAGAATTAACAGGTTATGGGGCTACACCTTC. Translation gives CSARINRLWGYTF.